The rows below give T cell receptor beta chains drawn from one sample of a study of OX40 agonist ivuxolimab in advanced cancers. TCRdb keeps only in-frame clones here, not all; method: immunoSEQ multiplex PCR. The sample has under 55,000 clones, around 93% seen once; the top ten hold over 20%. The sample in question was CD4+ or CD8+ T cells sorted from blood, obtained in a trial of the OX40 agonist ivuxolimab. These receptors came from an adult with an advanced solid tumor such as melanoma, head and neck, liver or kidney cancer. Both conserved end residues are part of each CDR3. A D gene is named only where the DNA matches it firmly. Not every row has a clone size; where given, it reads once, few, many or a size class.

D gene	clone size	J gene	V gene	CDR3 DNA	CDR3 protein
NA	NA	TRBJ2-7	TRBV27	TGTGCCAGCAGTTCAGGACTGGGTTGGGCAGCGTACGAGCAGTACTTC	CASSSGLGWAAYEQYF
NA	NA	TRBJ2-1	TRBV30	TGTGCCTGGAGCAGGGCGGGGAATGAGCAGTTCTTC	CAWSRAGNEQFF
TRBD2	NA	TRBJ2-5	TRBV28	TGTGCCAGCCGCGAACTGGCGGGAGTTAAAGAGACCCAGTACTTC	CASRELAGVKETQYF
TRBD1	NA	TRBJ2-7	TRBV11-2	TGTGCCAGCAGCCCGTACAGGGGACATCTCGAGCAGTACTTC	CASSPYRGHLEQYF
NA	NA	TRBJ2-2	TRBV7-8	TGTGCCAGCAGCTTAGCTCTTGCGGGAAGTACCGGGGAGCTGTTTTTT	CASSLALAGSTGELFF
NA	NA	TRBJ2-1	TRBV11-2	TGTGCCAGCGGGCTGACTAGTGGGGACGGTGAGCAGTTCTTC	CASGLTSGDGEQFF
NA	once	TRBJ1-3	TRBV19	TGTGCCAGTAGTATAGATGGAAACACCATATATTTT	CASSIDGNTIYF
NA	NA	TRBJ2-1	TRBV5-6	TGTGCCAGCAGCGGGCTCGGGTGGGGCGGGATCTACAATGAGCAGTTCTTC	CASSGLGWGGIYNEQFF
TRBD2	NA	TRBJ2-3	TRBV7-9	TGTGCCAGCAGCCCCCAGACTAGCGGGATTACAGATACGCAGTATTTT	CASSPQTSGITDTQYF
NA	NA	TRBJ1-4	TRBV4-3	TGCGCCAGCAGTCTCCGGGACGGAAATGAAAAACTGTTTTTT	CASSLRDGNEKLFF
TRBD2	NA	TRBJ2-7	TRBV5-1	TGCGCCAGCAGCTTGGGCGGGAGCTCCTACGAGCAGTACTTC	CASSLGGSSYEQYF
TRBD2	once	TRBJ2-1	TRBV5-4	TGTGCCAGCAGCTTCAGAGGACTAGCCTCCAATGAGCAGTTCTTC	CASSFRGLASNEQFF
NA	NA	TRBJ2-7	TRBV19	TGTGCCAGTAGTATGCAGGGGGGTGCCTACGAGCAGTACTTC	CASSMQGGAYEQYF
NA	once	TRBJ2-6	TRBV28	TGTGCCAGCAGTTTTGTCGGAAGGTCTTCTGGGGCCAACGTCCTGACTTTC	CASSFVGRSSGANVLTF
NA	few	TRBJ2-7	TRBV7-2	TGTGCCAGCAGCTTCTCCTACGAGCAGTACTTC	CASSFSYEQYF
TRBD1	NA	TRBJ2-6	TRBV9	TGTGCCAGCAGCGGATGGGGAGCAGGGGGCATCTCTGGGGCCAACGTCCTGACTTTC	CASSGWGAGGISGANVLTF
NA	NA	TRBJ1-4	TRBV6-6	TGTGCCAGCAGCTCGGGGCTTAAGAATAATGAAAAACTGTTTTTT	CASSSGLKNNEKLFF
TRBD2	NA	TRBJ2-3	TRBV9	TGTGCCAGCAGCCAAGCGGGGTATTATACGCAGTATTTT	CASSQAGYYTQYF
TRBD2	NA	TRBJ2-1	TRBV4-3	TGCGCCAGCAGCCGCATCACTAGCGGAACCAATGAGCAGTTCTTC	CASSRITSGTNEQFF
NA	NA	TRBJ1-1	TRBV6-5	TGTGCCAGCCTCCCAGGGAAGAACACTGAAGCTTTCTTT	CASLPGKNTEAFF
TRBD1	once	TRBJ2-3	TRBV11-2	TGTGCCAGCAGCTACCGGGACAGGGGGCCTGATACGCAGTATTTT	CASSYRDRGPDTQYF
TRBD1	NA	TRBJ2-7	TRBV27	TGTGCCAGCAGTTTATTGACAGGGGACTACGAGCAGTACTTC	CASSLLTGDYEQYF
TRBD1	NA	TRBJ2-1	TRBV9	TGTGCCAGCAGCGCAACCGGGACAGGGTACAATGAGCAGTTCTTC	CASSATGTGYNEQFF
TRBD2	NA	TRBJ2-2	TRBV4-3	TGCGCCAGCAGCCAAGATTGGATAGGACTAGCGGGTTACACCGGGGAGCTGTTTTTT	CASSQDWIGLAGYTGELFF
TRBD1	NA	TRBJ2-1	TRBV7-9	TGTGCCAGCAGTTCCCCGGGACAGGGGGCCTACAATGAGCAGTTCTTC	CASSSPGQGAYNEQFF
NA	few	TRBJ2-2	TRBV6-6	TGTGCCAGCAGTTACTCTAGCGACACCGGGGAGCTGTTTTTT	CASSYSSDTGELFF
NA	NA	TRBJ1-1	TRBV27	TGTGCCAGCTTTCCCACGTGGGGCACTGAAGCTTTCTTT	CASFPTWGTEAFF
NA	NA	TRBJ2-1	TRBV7-8	TGTGCCAGCAGCTTAGCCAGCGAGCAGTTCTTC	CASSLASEQFF
TRBD2	NA	TRBJ2-7	TRBV5-1	TGCGCCAGCAGCTTGTCTAGCGGGAGGGCTGTGGGAACGAACGAGCAGTACTTC	CASSLSSGRAVGTNEQYF
TRBD2	NA	TRBJ2-1	TRBV7-6	TGTGCCAGCAGCCTTGGACTAGCGGGAGGTGGCAATGAGCAGTTCTTC	CASSLGLAGGGNEQFF
TRBD1	NA	TRBJ1-1	TRBV5-1	TGCGCCAGCCGAGACAGGGGGCGGAACACTGAAGCTTTCTTT	CASRDRGRNTEAFF
NA	NA	TRBJ1-1	TRBV30	TGTGCCTGGAGTGTAACAGGGCGAACTGAAGCTTTCTTT	CAWSVTGRTEAFF
NA	NA	TRBJ2-3	TRBV6-5	TGTGCCAGCAGCTCCAGTTCGGGCACAGATACGCAGTATTTT	CASSSSSGTDTQYF
NA	NA	TRBJ2-7	TRBV21-1	TGTGCCAGCAGCAAAGATTGCCCTCGGGTGACCAAGGGTATCGAGCAGTACTTC	CASSKDCPRVTKGIEQYF
TRBD2	NA	TRBJ2-1	TRBV7-9	TGTGCCAGCAGCTTCCCTATAGCGGGAGGCAATGAGCAGTTCTTC	CASSFPIAGGNEQFF
NA	NA	TRBJ2-7	TRBV5-4	TGTGCCAGCAGCTGGGACCGGACCTACGAGCAGTACTTC	CASSWDRTYEQYF
TRBD1	few	TRBJ2-5	TRBV6-1	TGTGCCAGCACTACTCTAACAGGGGACCAAGAGACCCAGTACTTC	CASTTLTGDQETQYF
NA	few	TRBJ2-1	TRBV28	TGTGCCAGCAGTTTAGATGAGCAGTTCTTC	CASSLDEQFF
TRBD1	NA	TRBJ1-1	TRBV7-9	TGTGCCAGCAGCTGGCCGGACAGGGGTACTGAAGCTTTCTTT	CASSWPDRGTEAFF
NA	NA	TRBJ2-5	TRBV15	TGTGCCACCAGCCCTGGGGACTGGGAGACCCAGTACTTC	CATSPGDWETQYF
NA	NA	TRBJ2-7	TRBV11-2	TGTGCCAGCAGCCCGGGGCAGCCTCCCTCATTC	CASSPGQPPSF
TRBD1	NA	TRBJ1-5	TRBV5-6	TGTGCCAGCAGCTCTGGACAGGGGAGTCAGCCCCAGCATTTT	CASSSGQGSQPQHF
NA	NA	TRBJ2-2	TRBV13	TGTGCCAGCAGCTTAGAGGAGGAGGGAACCGGGGAGCTGTTTTTT	CASSLEEEGTGELFF
NA	NA	TRBJ2-7	TRBV5-8	TGTGCCAGCAGCTTGTTGAACAGCCGGAACGAGCAGTACTTC	CASSLLNSRNEQYF
NA	NA	TRBJ2-7	TRBV4-1	TGCGCCAGCAGCCAAGTGTCGGGGACCTACGAGCAGTACTTC	CASSQVSGTYEQYF
NA	NA	TRBJ2-4	TRBV6-1	TGTGCCAGCAGTGAAGCTGCCGGCACAGCCAAAAACATTCAGTACTTC	CASSEAAGTAKNIQYF